These 9 T cell receptor beta chains were all obtained from the same sample, sequenced in a study of beta chain features in type 1 diabetes. Expressed TCRB transcripts were sequenced because the isolated RNA had all been reverse transcribed beforehand. This table comes from immunoSEQ multiplex PCR, and its TCRdb copy is limited to in-frame clones, with some not included. This sample has over 500,000 clones; about 14% occur once, and the top ten carry approximately 0.099%. Sequencing input: naive CD4+ T cells from blood. The source is a man aged 18 to 29 in good health.

V is TRBV5-4 and J is TRBJ2-7; D ambiguous. This CDR3 comprises 14 residues. Trimming shortened V by 4 bases and J by 0 bases, and 11 bases separated the two germline ends. Germline loops: CDR1 SGHNT, CDR2 YYREEE (reference sequence). As DNA, the CDR3 is TGTGCCAGCAGCGCCGGCGTCAGCTCCTACGAGCAGTACTTC. Residues: CASSAGVSSYEQYF.

The V call is TRBV29-1, the J call TRBJ1-2, with D maybe TRBD1 (6 bases). This CDR3 has 13 residues. Germline V gene lookup returns CDR1 SQVTM and CDR2 ANQGSEA. The germline V and J ends were trimmed by 6 bases and 8 bases, with 19 bases remaining between them. CDR3 bases: TGCAGCGTCTTCCGGGACAAGGATGTCGGCTACACCTTC. The encoded protein is CSVFRDKDVGYTF.

The chain combines TRBV5-1 with TRBJ1-5; 8 bases match TRBD1. The germline V gene encodes CDR1 SGHRS and CDR2 YFSETQ. The CDR3 sequence is 15 residues long. Unmatched junction bases numbered 3, after V lost 4 bases and J lost 0 bases. The CDR3 DNA reads TGCGCCAGCAGCGACAGGGGCGTTAGCAATCAGCCCCAGCATTTT. Its protein product is CASSDRGVSNQPQHF.

This clone has more than one count but fewer than ten. The chain links TRBV4-2 to TRBJ2-1; the match to TRBD1 covers 8 bases. Trimming took 3 bases from V and 0 from J; bases not matched to a gene: 10. Germline values: CDR1 LGHNA, CDR2 YNFKEQ. This CDR3 contains 18 residues. The CDR3 sequence: CASSQGQEVISSYNEQFF. CDR3 nucleotide sequence: TGTGCCAGCAGCCAGGGACAGGAGGTTATAAGCTCCTACAATGAGCAGTTCTTC.

There are a few counts of this clone. This chain uses TRBV4-2 with TRBJ2-7, with 7 bases that match TRBD1. The V gene end was trimmed by 0 bases and the J gene end by 0 bases; junction bases not matched to a gene: 5. CDR1 is LGHNA and CDR2 is YNFKEQ in the germline V gene. The CDR3 extends over 16 amino acids. CDR3 protein: CASSQDYRQGSYEQYF. The CDR3 DNA reads as TGTGCCAGCAGCCAAGATTACCGACAGGGCTCCTACGAGCAGTACTTC.

The V call is TRBV4-3, the J call TRBJ1-2; maybe TRBD1 (6 bases). Trimming took 0 bases from V and 3 from J, leaving 20 bases between them. The CDR3 is 18 amino acids. Germline V CDR1 and CDR2: LGHNA, YSLEER. The CDR3 sequence is CASSQEGLTGSWHYGYTF. CDR3 DNA: TGCGCCAGCAGCCAAGAGGGGTTAACAGGGAGTTGGCACTATGGCTACACCTTC.

V is TRBV14 and J is TRBJ2-7; a weak D match, TRBD1 (5 bases). This CDR3 spans 14 amino acids. Germline V gene sequence: CDR1 SGHDN, CDR2 FVKESK. Trimming cost V 6 bases and J 5 bases, with 17 bases left between them. Here the CDR3 DNA reads TGTGCCAGCAGGCCAGGGCACCCAAAAAACGAGCAGTACTTC. Its translation: CASRPGHPKNEQYF.

J is TRBJ2-3 and V is TRBV7-2; D is undetermined. V was clipped by 4 bases and J by 4 bases, with 9 bases between them. Germline CDR1 and CDR2: SGHTA and FQGNSA. The CDR3 totals 13 residues. The CDR3 DNA is TGTGCCAGCAGCTCATCCCCGGCAGATACGCAGTATTTT. Translated, it gives CASSSSPADTQYF. The whole variable domain, filled in from reference TRBV7-2 and TRBJ2-3, reads GAGVSQSPSNKVTEKGKDVELRCDPISGHTALYWYRQSLGQGLEFLIYFQGNSAPDKSGLPSDRFSAERTGGSVSTLTIQRTQQEDSAVYLCASSSSPADTQYFGPGTRLTVL.

This rearrangement joins TRBV18 to TRBJ2-3; D possibly corresponds to TRBD1 (5 bases). The CDR3 runs to 14 residues. Germline lookup yields CDR1 KGHSH and CDR2 LQKENI. Trimming cost V 6 bases and J 2 bases, with 12 bases left between them. The CDR3 reads CASSSGHATDTQYF. CDR3 coding DNA: TGTGCCAGCTCTTCAGGACACGCCACAGATACGCAGTATTTT.